These T cell receptor beta chains were read from a single sample in a study of identical twins. TCRdb analysed the 5' RACE reads with MiXCR anew, one entry per CDR3 protein. The sample holds 550,000 to 700,000 distinct CDR3 sequences, around 20% seen once. This same sample was also taken into another study, of T cells expressing NK-cell markers.

Material for sequencing was PBMCs. Receptors originate from a woman aged 18-29 years in good health. The conserved cysteine and the conserved F or W are not part of the CDR3 here. Fields, in order: V gene, J gene, CDR3 protein.

V gene: TRBV4-3
J gene: TRBJ2-1
CDR3 protein: ASSKDIYNEQF

V gene: TRBV20-1
J gene: TRBJ1-1
CDR3 protein: SARSRGLNTEAF

V gene: TRBV12-3/TRBV12-4
J gene: TRBJ2-1
CDR3 protein: ASSLHTQNNEQF

V gene: TRBV14
J gene: TRBJ2-3
CDR3 protein: ASSQDKPGQGIPDTQY

V gene: TRBV12-3/TRBV12-4
J gene: TRBJ2-1
CDR3 protein: ASSGGDRGILNEQF

V gene: TRBV15
J gene: TRBJ2-3
CDR3 protein: ATSRDRVTARTDTQY

V gene: TRBV9
J gene: TRBJ1-6
CDR3 protein: ANRRRDSPLH

V gene: TRBV12-5
J gene: TRBJ2-7
CDR3 protein: ASGRYLGTGFYEQY

V gene: TRBV12-3/TRBV12-4
J gene: TRBJ1-1
CDR3 protein: ASSLPGRKTEAF

V gene: TRBV15
J gene: TRBJ2-7
CDR3 protein: ATSNGPVSYEQY

V gene: TRBV20-1
J gene: TRBJ2-1
CDR3 protein: SARSLAGVMEQF

V gene: TRBV6-5
J gene: TRBJ1-2
CDR3 protein: ASRTRTENYGYT

V gene: TRBV20-1
J gene: TRBJ2-1
CDR3 protein: SASRADKIEQF

V gene: TRBV4-2
J gene: TRBJ2-1
CDR3 protein: ASSQIGGQTYNEQF

V gene: TRBV6-1
J gene: TRBJ2-2
CDR3 protein: ATSPTLNTGELF

V gene: TRBV5-1
J gene: TRBJ2-6
CDR3 protein: ASSYLVVGANVLT

V gene: TRBV5-1
J gene: TRBJ2-3
CDR3 protein: ASSWTGLGTDTQY

V gene: TRBV29-1
J gene: TRBJ2-1
CDR3 protein: SVEQGMYNEQF

V gene: TRBV7-7
J gene: TRBJ1-3
CDR3 protein: ASSHRQGLTGNTIY

V gene: TRBV12-3/TRBV12-4
J gene: TRBJ2-3
CDR3 protein: ASSLARGLAGGPEY

V gene: TRBV12-3/TRBV12-4
J gene: TRBJ2-1
CDR3 protein: ASSWIAGGTNEQF

V gene: TRBV7-2
J gene: TRBJ2-2
CDR3 protein: ASSSHHYFGGPGELF

V gene: TRBV29-1
J gene: TRBJ2-1
CDR3 protein: SVGGTSGRAINEQF

V gene: TRBV12-3/TRBV12-4
J gene: TRBJ1-6
CDR3 protein: ASSLSRRDSPLH

V gene: TRBV5-1
J gene: TRBJ1-2
CDR3 protein: ASSLVTGVYGYT

V gene: TRBV12-3/TRBV12-4
J gene: TRBJ2-2
CDR3 protein: ASTQPGLAAGELF

V gene: TRBV9
J gene: TRBJ2-5
CDR3 protein: ASSVNSGGVETQY

V gene: TRBV6-5
J gene: TRBJ2-5
CDR3 protein: ASSYSAGVQETQY

V gene: TRBV14
J gene: TRBJ2-1
CDR3 protein: ASSQVLAIAYNEQF

V gene: TRBV2
J gene: TRBJ2-7
CDR3 protein: ASSWTRVAYEQY

V gene: TRBV24-1
J gene: TRBJ2-2
CDR3 protein: ATSDPYTGSGELF

V gene: TRBV7-2
J gene: TRBJ2-1
CDR3 protein: ASSLFGSGTGNEQF

V gene: TRBV29-1
J gene: TRBJ2-7
CDR3 protein: SVGLAGRSYEQY

V gene: TRBV10-3
J gene: TRBJ2-5
CDR3 protein: AISTSGGEETQY

V gene: TRBV4-3
J gene: TRBJ2-5
CDR3 protein: ASSQEVAGVETQY